Listed below are T cell receptor beta chains from one sample, sequenced in a study of PD-L1 blockade in urothelial cancer. Clones were read by immunoSEQ multiplex PCR, and TCRdb kept only the in-frame ones, dropping some. The table records about 81,000 clones, roughly 90% of them present only once. Material: PBMCs, obtained around atezolizumab (anti-PD-L1) treatment. These receptors were collected from a woman of 80 years or more with urothelial cancer. CDR3s include the opening cysteine and the closing phenylalanine or tryptophan. Fields, in order: J gene, D gene, clone size, V gene, CDR3 DNA, CDR3 protein. The D gene is left open where the match is weak. The size entry is marked missing in some rows and otherwise reads once, few, many or a size class.

J: TRBJ2-1
D: TRBD1
size: NA
V: TRBV27
DNA: TGTGCCAGCAGCATACGGACAGGGAGAAATGAGCAGTTCTTC
CDR3: CASSIRTGRNEQFF

J: TRBJ2-1
D: TRBD2
size: NA
V: TRBV11-1
DNA: TGTGCCAGCAGCTTCGAGACTAGCGGGAGGACTGAGCAGTTCTTC
CDR3: CASSFETSGRTEQFF

J: TRBJ1-3
D: NA
size: NA
V: TRBV7-8
DNA: TGTGCCAGCAGCTTCGGGGTCGACTCTGGAAACACCATATATTTT
CDR3: CASSFGVDSGNTIYF

J: TRBJ2-7
D: NA
size: NA
V: TRBV6-1
DNA: TGTGCCAGCAGTGCCCCGGGATCCTACGAGCAGTACTTC
CDR3: CASSAPGSYEQYF

J: TRBJ2-3
D: TRBD2
size: NA
V: TRBV7-3
DNA: TGTGCCAGCAGCTTATTAGCGGGGACAGATACGCAGTATTTT
CDR3: CASSLLAGTDTQYF

J: TRBJ1-2
D: NA
size: NA
V: TRBV18
DNA: TGTGCCAGCTCACCACGTTCGGCCCCGTCGGGAGGCTACACCTTC
CDR3: CASSPRSAPSGGYTF

J: TRBJ2-7
D: NA
size: NA
V: TRBV28
DNA: TGTGCCAGCAGTCCCCACACAACCTACGAGCAGTACTTC
CDR3: CASSPHTTYEQYF

J: TRBJ2-7
D: NA
size: NA
V: TRBV5-1
DNA: TGCGCCAGCAGCTTGTGGGGGGGCGGGAGTTCAGCCTACGAGCAGTACTTC
CDR3: CASSLWGGGSSAYEQYF

J: TRBJ2-7
D: NA
size: NA
V: TRBV7-9
DNA: TGTGCCAGCAGCGCGGACAACTCCTACGAGCAGTACTTC
CDR3: CASSADNSYEQYF

J: TRBJ2-7
D: TRBD2
size: once
V: TRBV6-5
DNA: TGTGCCAGCAGTTACTCAGCGGGAGACACCTACGAGCAGTACTTC
CDR3: CASSYSAGDTYEQYF

J: TRBJ1-1
D: NA
size: NA
V: TRBV2
DNA: TGTGCCAGCAGTTGGAGAGTGAACACTGAAGCTTTCTTT
CDR3: CASSWRVNTEAFF

J: TRBJ2-6
D: NA
size: NA
V: TRBV19
DNA: TGTGCCAGTCTCCTAACCGGGGCCAACGTCCTGACTTTC
CDR3: CASLLTGANVLTF

J: TRBJ2-7
D: TRBD1
size: NA
V: TRBV27
DNA: TGTGCCAGCAGATCCGCGGGACAGGGGGCATCTGGGCAGTACTTC
CDR3: CASRSAGQGASGQYF

J: TRBJ2-7
D: NA
size: NA
V: TRBV25-1
DNA: TGTGCCAGCAGTGGGCAGGGCGTATACGAGCAGTACTTC
CDR3: CASSGQGVYEQYF

J: TRBJ2-1
D: NA
size: NA
V: TRBV9
DNA: TGTGCCAGCAGCCGGCCCTACAGTGAGCAGTTCTTC
CDR3: CASSRPYSEQFF

J: TRBJ2-1
D: TRBD2
size: NA
V: TRBV5-1
DNA: TGCGCCAGCAGCTTCACTAGCGGGAGCCCGAATGAGCAGTTCTTC
CDR3: CASSFTSGSPNEQFF

J: TRBJ2-1
D: TRBD2
size: NA
V: TRBV7-3
DNA: TGTGCCAGCAGCCCCGTTAGCGGGGTCGATGAGCAGTTCTTC
CDR3: CASSPVSGVDEQFF

J: TRBJ2-1
D: TRBD2
size: NA
V: TRBV4-1
DNA: TGCGCCAGCAGCGGGGGCCCCGGGACTAGCCTTATCGAGCAGTTCTTC
CDR3: CASSGGPGTSLIEQFF

J: TRBJ1-2
D: NA
size: NA
V: TRBV30
DNA: TGTGCCTGGAGTGGGGAGGAAGGCTACACCTTC
CDR3: CAWSGEEGYTF

J: TRBJ2-6
D: NA
size: NA
V: TRBV2
DNA: TGTGCCAGCAGTGAGAACAGGTCCCCTGGGGCCAACGTCCTGACTTTC
CDR3: CASSENRSPGANVLTF

J: TRBJ1-1
D: TRBD1
size: NA
V: TRBV6-1
DNA: TGTGCCAGCAGTGAAGAAGGGGGCAAGACTGAAGCTTTCTTT
CDR3: CASSEEGGKTEAFF

J: TRBJ1-5
D: NA
size: NA
V: TRBV30
DNA: TGTGCCTGGAGTGACCAGGGGCCTCAGCCCCAGCATTTT
CDR3: CAWSDQGPQPQHF

J: TRBJ2-5
D: TRBD2
size: NA
V: TRBV27
DNA: TGTGCCAGCAGTCCCGGGGGGTCGGAAGAGACCCAGTACTTC
CDR3: CASSPGGSEETQYF

J: TRBJ2-7
D: NA
size: NA
V: TRBV27
DNA: TGTGCCAGCAGTTCTCACTTCTCCTACGAGCAGTACTTC
CDR3: CASSSHFSYEQYF

J: TRBJ1-2
D: NA
size: NA
V: TRBV2
DNA: TGTGCCAGCGCACAAGACACTGCCAGCGGCTACACCTTC
CDR3: CASAQDTASGYTF

J: TRBJ2-3
D: NA
size: NA
V: TRBV7-2
DNA: TGTGCCAGCAGCTTAGACCTACAACAGGATACGCAGTATTTT
CDR3: CASSLDLQQDTQYF

J: TRBJ2-7
D: NA
size: NA
V: TRBV5-1
DNA: TGCGCCAGCAGCTTGGCAGGGCCTTACGAGCAGTACTTC
CDR3: CASSLAGPYEQYF

J: TRBJ1-1
D: NA
size: once
V: TRBV5-1
DNA: TGCGCCAGCAGCACGGACACGTGGGGAACTGAAGCTTTCTTT
CDR3: CASSTDTWGTEAFF

J: TRBJ2-1
D: TRBD2
size: NA
V: TRBV11-3
DNA: TGTGCCAGCAGCTTAGAGAGAGGTGAGCGGGAATTCCAGAATGAGCAGTTCTTC
CDR3: CASSLERGEREFQNEQFF

J: TRBJ2-7
D: TRBD2
size: NA
V: TRBV29-1
DNA: TGCAGCGTTGCGAAGCGGGAGGGTTACGAGCAGTACTTC
CDR3: CSVAKREGYEQYF

J: TRBJ1-2
D: NA
size: NA
V: TRBV10-1
DNA: TGCGCCAGCAGTGAGTCGGCAGGGATGAGGGGCTACACCTTC
CDR3: CASSESAGMRGYTF

J: TRBJ2-7
D: NA
size: NA
V: TRBV9
DNA: TGTGCCAGCAGCCACCCCCTGAGCTTC
CDR3: CASSHPLSF

J: TRBJ1-5
D: NA
size: NA
V: TRBV15
DNA: TGTGCCACCAGCAGAGATAAGGGGGTTAGCAATCAGCCCCAGCATTTT
CDR3: CATSRDKGVSNQPQHF

J: TRBJ2-7
D: TRBD1
size: NA
V: TRBV29-1
DNA: TGCAGCGTTTTTCAGGGGGCAAGTGAGCAGTACTTC
CDR3: CSVFQGASEQYF

J: TRBJ2-1
D: NA
size: NA
V: TRBV2
DNA: TGTGCCAGCAACACAGGGATACGAAGACCGCAGTTCTTC
CDR3: CASNTGIRRPQFF

J: TRBJ2-1
D: TRBD2
size: few
V: TRBV19
DNA: TGTGCCAGTAGCATCGGGGGGGTCTCCTACAATGAGCAGTTCTTC
CDR3: CASSIGGVSYNEQFF

J: TRBJ2-7
D: TRBD2
size: NA
V: TRBV7-9
DNA: TGTGCCAGCAGCTTTTGGACTAGCGGGAGAGCCTACGAGCAGTACTTC
CDR3: CASSFWTSGRAYEQYF

J: TRBJ2-2
D: TRBD1
size: NA
V: TRBV5-1
DNA: TGCGCCAGCAGCCTATCCGGGACAGGGCCCTCCGAGCTGTTTTTT
CDR3: CASSLSGTGPSELFF

J: TRBJ2-1
D: TRBD2
size: NA
V: TRBV7-2
DNA: TGTGCCAGCAGCTTAGCGGGGGGACTAGCGGGAGGGGGCAATGAGCAGTTCTTC
CDR3: CASSLAGGLAGGGNEQFF

J: TRBJ1-1
D: NA
size: once
V: TRBV6-4
DNA: TGTGCCAGCAGTGCTCAGCGAGGCACTGAAGCTTTCTTT
CDR3: CASSAQRGTEAFF

J: TRBJ1-1
D: NA
size: few
V: TRBV19
DNA: TGTGCCAGTAGTATAGTAACAGGGAACACTGAAGCTTTCTTT
CDR3: CASSIVTGNTEAFF

J: TRBJ1-2
D: NA
size: NA
V: TRBV7-9
DNA: TGTGCCAGCAGCCCAGGGGTGGGCGGCTACACCTTC
CDR3: CASSPGVGGYTF

J: TRBJ2-5
D: TRBD2
size: NA
V: TRBV7-9
DNA: TGTGCCAGCAGCCGGGGACTAGCTGAAGAGACCCAGTACTTC
CDR3: CASSRGLAEETQYF

J: TRBJ2-3
D: TRBD2
size: NA
V: TRBV27
DNA: TGTGCCAGCAGTCCGCCCGGAGCGGGAGGCCCGAGAGGTGCGGATACGCAGTATTTT
CDR3: CASSPPGAGGPRGADTQYF